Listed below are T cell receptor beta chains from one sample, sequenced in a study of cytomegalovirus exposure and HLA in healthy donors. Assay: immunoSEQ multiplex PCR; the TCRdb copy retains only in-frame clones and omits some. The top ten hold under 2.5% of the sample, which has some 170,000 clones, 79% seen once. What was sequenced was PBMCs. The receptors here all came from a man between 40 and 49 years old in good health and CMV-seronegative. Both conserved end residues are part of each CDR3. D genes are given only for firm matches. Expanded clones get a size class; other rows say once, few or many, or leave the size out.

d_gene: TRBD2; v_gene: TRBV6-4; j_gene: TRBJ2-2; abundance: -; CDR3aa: CASSRGAGSTTGELFF; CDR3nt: TGTGCCAGCAGCAGAGGAGCGGGGTCGACGACCGGGGAGCTGTTTTTT
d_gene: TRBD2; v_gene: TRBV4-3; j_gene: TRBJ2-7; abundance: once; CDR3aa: CASSRNSGASYEQYF; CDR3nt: TGCGCCAGCAGCCGCAATAGCGGGGCGTCCTACGAGCAGTACTTC
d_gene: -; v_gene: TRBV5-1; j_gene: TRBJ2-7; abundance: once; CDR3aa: CASSLSGGPYYEQYF; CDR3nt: TGCGCCAGCAGCTTGTCCGGAGGCCCTTACTACGAGCAGTACTTC
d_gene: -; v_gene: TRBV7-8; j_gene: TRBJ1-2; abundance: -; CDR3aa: CASSLGTAGADGYTF; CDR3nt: TGTGCCAGCAGCTTAGGAACGGCGGGCGCGGACGGCTACACCTTC
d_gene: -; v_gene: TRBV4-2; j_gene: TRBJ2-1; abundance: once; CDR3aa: CASSQSGRNNEQFF; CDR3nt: TGTGCCAGCAGCCAAAGCGGGCGGAACAATGAGCAGTTCTTC
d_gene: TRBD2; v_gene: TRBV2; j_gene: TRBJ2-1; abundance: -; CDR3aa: CAKRESNEQFF; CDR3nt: TGTGCCAAGCGGGAGTCCAATGAGCAGTTCTTC
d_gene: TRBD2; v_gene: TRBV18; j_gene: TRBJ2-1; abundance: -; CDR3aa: CASSPRGLAGVGNEQFF; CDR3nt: TGTGCCAGCTCACCTCGAGGACTAGCGGGAGTGGGCAATGAGCAGTTCTTC
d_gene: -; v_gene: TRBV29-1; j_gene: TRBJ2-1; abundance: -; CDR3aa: CSVEVGSSYNEQFF; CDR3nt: TGCAGCGTTGAAGTGGGGAGCTCCTACAATGAGCAGTTCTTC
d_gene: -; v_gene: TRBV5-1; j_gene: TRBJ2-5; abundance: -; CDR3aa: CASSSQNPPQETQYF; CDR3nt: TGCGCCAGCAGCTCTCAGAATCCGCCCCAAGAGACCCAGTACTTC
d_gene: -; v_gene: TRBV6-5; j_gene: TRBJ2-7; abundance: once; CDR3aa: CASSFDISSYEQYF; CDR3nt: TGTGCCAGCAGTTTCGATATTAGCTCCTACGAGCAGTACTTC
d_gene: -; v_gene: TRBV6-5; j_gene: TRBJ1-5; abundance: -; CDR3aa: CASSYLSNQPQHF; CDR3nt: TGTGCCAGCAGTTACCTTAGCAATCAGCCCCAGCATTTT
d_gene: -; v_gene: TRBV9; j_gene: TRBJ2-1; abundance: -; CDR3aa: CASSVGENGQFF; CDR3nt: TGTGCCAGCAGCGTAGGGGAGAATGGGCAGTTCTTC
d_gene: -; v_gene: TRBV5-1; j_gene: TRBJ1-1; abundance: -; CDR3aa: CASSLEGQGAAFF; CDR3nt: TGCGCCAGCAGCTTGGAAGGGCAGGGTGCAGCTTTCTTT
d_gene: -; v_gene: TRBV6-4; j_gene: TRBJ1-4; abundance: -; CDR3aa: CASEGVTNEKLFF; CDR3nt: TGTGCCAGCGAGGGGGTAACTAATGAAAAACTGTTTTTT
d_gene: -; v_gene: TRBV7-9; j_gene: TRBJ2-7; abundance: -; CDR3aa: CASSPYSTYEQYF; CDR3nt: TGTGCCAGCAGCCCTTACAGTACCTACGAGCAGTACTTC
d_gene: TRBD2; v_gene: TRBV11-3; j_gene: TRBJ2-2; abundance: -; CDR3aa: CASRPRTSGNYGELFF; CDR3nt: TGTGCCAGCAGGCCCCGGACTAGCGGGAATTACGGGGAGCTGTTTTTT
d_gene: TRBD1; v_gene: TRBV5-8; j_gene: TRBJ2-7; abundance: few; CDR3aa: CASSQPPTGGVSYEQYF; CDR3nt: TGTGCCAGCAGCCAACCTCCGACAGGGGGCGTCTCCTACGAGCAGTACTTC
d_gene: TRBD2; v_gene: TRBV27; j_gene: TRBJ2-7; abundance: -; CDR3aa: CASSAGRSYEQYF; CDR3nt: TGTGCCAGCAGTGCCGGGAGGTCCTACGAGCAGTACTTC